A single sample is the source of the 26 T cell receptor beta chains below, sequenced in a study of blood T cell repertoires in COVID-19. Measured with immunoSEQ multiplex PCR; TCRdb has only the in-frame clones, and not every one. The profile shows about 62,000 clones, roughly 90% of them singletons. Sample: peripheral blood. Source of these receptors: a woman of 80 years or more with acute or convalescent COVID-19.

This chain joins TRBV6-5 and TRBJ1-2; D is undetermined. Trimming removed 6 bases at V and 11 bases at J, with 22 bases between. The CDR3 length is 14 residues. The germline gives CDR1 MNHEY, CDR2 SVGAGI. The CDR3 nucleotides read TGTGCCAGCAGGAAGGATGGGCCCCGCGCTATGTACACCTTC. It codes for CASRKDGPRAMYTF.

This chain joins TRBV7-2 and TRBJ1-1; a possible D gene is TRBD1 (5 bases). The CDR3 has 16 residues. Germline V CDR1 and CDR2: SGHTA, FQGNSA. Trimming took 0 bases from V and 1 from J, leaving 12 bases between them. Here the CDR3 reads CASSLAGGEANTEAFF. In nucleotides, the CDR3 is TGTGCCAGCAGCTTAGCGGGGGGGGAAGCGAACACTGAAGCTTTCTTT.

The gene calls are TRBV7-2 and TRBJ2-3, with D uncertain. Germline CDR1 is SGHTA and CDR2 is FQGNSA. V was cut by 3 bases and J by 6 bases, with 10 bases left in between. The CDR3 spans 13 residues. CDR3 protein: CASSLSLPDTQYF. The CDR3 DNA sequence: TGTGCCAGCAGCTTGAGTCTTCCGGATACGCAGTATTTT.

This chain uses TRBV5-1 with TRBJ2-7; D is uncertain. CDR3 size: 12 residues. Looked up from germline, CDR1 is SGHRS and CDR2 is YFSETQ. V was trimmed by 2 bases and J by 7 bases, leaving 10 bases between them. The CDR3 loop reads CASSFNYEEQYF. CDR3 nucleotides: TGCGCCAGCAGCTTTAACTACGAGGAGCAGTACTTC.

The CDR3 loop reads CASSDRGDGYTF. CDR3 DNA: TGTGCCAGCAGTGACAGGGGGGATGGCTACACCTTC. This chain joins TRBV12-3 or TRBV12-4 and TRBJ1-2; TRBD1 matches 9 bases. The CDR3 contains 12 residues. Trimming at V came to 5 bases and at J to 6 bases, leaving 1 base not matched to a gene.

The chain recombines TRBV5-1 with TRBJ2-1; 7 bases are a match to TRBD1. The CDR3 is made up of 14 amino acids. Germline values: CDR1 SGHRS, CDR2 YFSETQ. The junction had 6 bases not matched to a gene; V was cut back by 4 bases and J by 5 bases. The CDR3 DNA reads as TGCGCCAGCAGCCTGTCGACAGGGCACAATGAGCAGTTCTTC. The encoded protein is CASSLSTGHNEQFF. Full variable domain (remainder filled in from reference TRBV5-1 and TRBJ2-1): KAGVTQTPRYLIKTRGQQVTLSCSPISGHRSVSWYQQTPGQGLQFLFEYFSETQRNKGNFPGRFSGRQFSNSRSEMNVSTLELGDSALYLCASSLSTGHNEQFFGPGTRLTVL.

This clone has just one count. This rearrangement joins TRBV29-1 to TRBJ1-2; D perhaps matches TRBD1 (6 bases). The CDR3 length is 12 residues. V was cut by 7 bases and J by 8 bases, with 17 bases left in between. Germline V gene data show CDR1 as SQVTM and CDR2 as ANQGSEA. The CDR3 sequence: CSANPGAEGYTF. The CDR3 region has the DNA TGCAGCGCCAACCCAGGGGCGGAGGGCTACACCTTC.

V usage is TRBV25-1 and J usage is TRBJ1-5; no clear D. The V end lost 8 bases, the J end lost 4 bases, and 9 bases lay between the germline ends. From germline, CDR1 is MGHDK and CDR2 SYGVNS. The CDR3 has 12 residues. The CDR3 sequence is CASRGTNQPQHF. In DNA, the CDR3 is TGTGCCAGCCGAGGCACGAATCAGCCCCAGCATTTT.

This clone was counted a few times. The chain combines TRBV4-3 with TRBJ2-7; D is undetermined. Germline lookup yields CDR1 LGHNA and CDR2 YSLEER. CDR3 length: 14 amino acids. V was shortened by 1 base and J by 3 bases, with 10 bases between the two germline ends. CDR3 protein: CASSQGQAFYEQYF. Written as DNA, the CDR3 is TGCGCCAGCAGCCAAGGGCAGGCTTTCTACGAGCAGTACTTC.

V is TRBV12-5 and J is TRBJ2-7, with 9 bases fitting TRBD1. The germline V gene encodes CDR1 LGHNT and CDR2 FRNRAP. Germline trimming cut 6 bases from V and 0 bases from J; bases unmatched to any gene: 12. This CDR3 is 17 amino acids long. The CDR3 region has the DNA TGTGCTAGTGGCAACGGACAGGGGAGAAAAAACTCCTACGAGCAGTACTTC. Protein product: CASGNGQGRKNSYEQYF.

This chain uses TRBV30 with TRBJ1-1; 11 bases map to TRBD1. CDR1 and CDR2 (germline): GTSNPN, SVGIG (reference sequence). The CDR3 contains 15 residues. V was clipped by 2 bases and J by 1 base; unmatched bases: 3. The CDR3 reads CAWSIGTGGNTEAFF. CDR3 sequence (DNA): TGTGCCTGGAGTATAGGGACAGGGGGGAACACTGAAGCTTTCTTT. The complete variable domain, with remaining parts taken from reference TRBV30 and TRBJ1-1, reads SQTIHQWPATLVQPVGSPLSLECTVEGTSNPNLYWYRQAAGRGLQLLFYSVGIGQISSEVPQNLSASRPQDRQFILSSKKLLLSDSGFYLCAWSIGTGGNTEAFFGQGTRLTVV.

This clone was recorded once. The chain is built from TRBV28 and TRBJ2-1; 9 nucleotides match TRBD1. This CDR3 contains 14 residues. CDR1 and CDR2 (germline): MDHEN, SYDVKM. Trimming took 6 bases from V and 4 from J; bases not matched to a gene: 4. CDR3: CASRGTGRYNEQFF. CDR3 nucleotides: TGTGCCAGCAGGGGGACAGGGAGATACAATGAGCAGTTCTTC. Complete variable domain (other parts from reference TRBV28 and TRBJ2-1): DVKVTQSSRYLVKRTGEKVFLECVQDMDHENMFWYRQDPGLGLRLIYFSYDVKMKEKGDIPEGYSVSREKKERFSLILESASTNQTSMYLCASRGTGRYNEQFFGPGTRLTVL.

This CDR3 is CASSQDTVSGNTIYF. The CDR3 nucleotides are TGTGCCAGCAGCCAAGACACGGTCTCTGGAAACACCATATATTTT. The J gene is TRBJ1-3, the V gene TRBV3-1 (or the pseudogene TRBV3-2); D uncertain. Germline values: CDR1 LGHDT, CDR2 YNNKEL (reference sequence). This CDR3 is 15 amino acids long. Trimming took off 0 bases at V and 0 bases at J, with 6 bases between the two ends.

This chain connects TRBV4-3 to TRBJ1-1; D may be TRBD1 (6 bases). This CDR3 comprises 15 residues. V was pared by 0 bases and J by 6 bases, with 14 bases between. Germline assignment: CDR1 LGHNA and CDR2 YSLEER. The CDR3 loop reads CASSQDLTGFSEAFF. CDR3 nucleotides: TGCGCCAGCAGCCAAGATCTTACAGGGTTCTCTGAAGCTTTCTTT.

The gene calls are TRBV28 and TRBJ2-3; D possibly corresponds to TRBD1 (5 bases). The length of the CDR3 is 14 residues. V dropped 4 bases and J dropped 4 bases, with 12 bases sitting between them. Germline-derived CDR1 and CDR2 are MDHEN and SYDVKM. The DNA for the CDR3 is TGTGCCAGCAGTTCCCCAGCAGGGCCAGATACGCAGTATTTT. The encoded protein is CASSSPAGPDTQYF.

The V and J genes are TRBV5-4 and TRBJ2-7, with 8 bases lining up with TRBD1. With V trimmed by 4 bases and J by 3 bases, 9 bases remained unmatched. The length of the CDR3 is 15 residues. The V gene's germline CDR1 is SGHNT and CDR2 YYREEE (reference sequence). CDR3 residues: CASSAPGTGRYEQYF. CDR3 bases: TGTGCCAGCAGCGCTCCCGGGACAGGCCGCTACGAGCAGTACTTC.

J is TRBJ1-1 and V is TRBV3-1 (or the pseudogene TRBV3-2); no firm D call. The germline V gene has CDR1 LGHDT and CDR2 YNNKEL (reference sequence). The V end was cut by 4 bases, the J end by 1 base, with 10 bases between. This CDR3 has 14 residues. The DNA of the CDR3 is TGTGCCAGCAGCCCGTTTGGGCAGAACACTGAAGCTTTCTTT. It specifies CASSPFGQNTEAFF.

The rearrangement uses TRBV5-1 and TRBJ2-7; D uncertain. Per germline, CDR1 SGHRS and CDR2 YFSETQ. CDR3 length: 11 amino acids. The ends were cut back, 1 base at V and 5 bases at J, with 4 bases in the middle. CDR3 protein: CASSLTDEQYF. The CDR3 coding sequence is TGCGCCAGCAGCTTGACGGACGAGCAGTACTTC.

The genes are TRBV19 and TRBJ2-1; D possibly corresponds to TRBD1 (6 bases). This CDR3 is 15 amino acids long. Trimming took 6 bases from V and 3 from J, leaving 15 bases between them. Germline V lookup: CDR1 LNHDA, CDR2 SQIVND (reference sequence). The CDR3 DNA is TGTGCCAGTAGGCCGACAGGAATTTACTACAATGAGCAGTTCTTC. It is translated as CASRPTGIYYNEQFF.

Written as DNA, the CDR3 is TGTGCCTGGAGTCCCCGGGGAGCGGAAAAAGCCTACGAGCAGTACTTC. This codes for CAWSPRGAEKAYEQYF. The chain employs TRBV30 and TRBJ2-7; TRBD2 might be the D (5 bases). V lost 2 bases and J 2 bases, leaving 19 bases between the germline ends. The CDR3 spans 16 residues. Germline V gene data show CDR1 as GTSNPN and CDR2 as SVGIG (reference sequence). The whole variable domain, remainder taken from reference TRBV30 and TRBJ2-7, is SQTIHQWPATLVQPVGSPLSLECTVEGTSNPNLYWYRQAAGRGLQLLFYSVGIGQISSEVPQNLSASRPQDRQFILSSKKLLLSDSGFYLCAWSPRGAEKAYEQYFGPGTRLTVT.

This clone is judged medium-sized (0.01 to 0.1%). Written as DNA, the CDR3 is TGTGCCAGCAGCTTGGCCGGTGTCTCTGGAAACACCATATATTTT. This translates into CASSLAGVSGNTIYF. V usage is TRBV5-4 and J usage is TRBJ1-3; D remains ambiguous. From germline, CDR1 is SGHNT and CDR2 YYREEE (reference sequence). V was pared by 0 bases and J by 0 bases, with 7 bases between. There are 15 residues in the CDR3. The full variable domain, its missing parts supplied by reference TRBV5-4 and TRBJ1-3, is ETGVTQSPTHLIKTRGQQVTLRCSSQSGHNTVSWYQQALGQGPQFIFQYYREEENGRGNFPPRFSGLQFPNYSSELNVNALELDDSALYLCASSLAGVSGNTIYFGEGSWLTVV.

This clone was found once. V is TRBV2 and J is TRBJ1-1; D might be TRBD1 (6 bases). Trimming took 6 bases from V and 5 from J, leaving 16 bases between them. The CDR3 consists of 14 residues. Germline assignment: CDR1 SNHLY and CDR2 FYNNEI. The CDR3 protein is CASRRQAPGTEAFF. The CDR3 nucleotides read TGTGCCAGCAGGAGACAGGCCCCGGGGACTGAAGCTTTCTTT.

The chain combines TRBV19 with TRBJ1-3, with D unclear. The CDR3 covers 13 residues. Trimming pared 9 bases from V and 1 base from J, leaving 10 bases between. Per the germline V gene, CDR1 is LNHDA and CDR2 is SQIVND (reference sequence). CDR3 bases: TGTGCCAGCCCTGAGGGTTCTGGAAACACCATATATTTT. It specifies CASPEGSGNTIYF.

V is TRBV5-1 and J is TRBJ2-5, with 11 bases lining up with TRBD2. CDR3 length: 15 residues. Germline loops: CDR1 SGHRS, CDR2 YFSETQ. V shed 0 bases, J shed 5 bases, and the junction held 3 bases outside the gene matches. CDR3 loop: CASSLVAGGSETQYF. The CDR3 DNA is TGCGCCAGCAGCTTGGTAGCGGGGGGGTCGGAGACCCAGTACTTC.

The chain combines TRBV30 with TRBJ1-5; D not certain. CDR1 GTSNPN and CDR2 SVGIG come from the germline V gene (reference sequence). V was trimmed by 3 bases and J by 5 bases, leaving 11 bases between them. The CDR3 length is 13 residues. The CDR3 spells CAWSTGVDQPQHF. The CDR3 nucleotides read TGTGCCTGGAGCACCGGGGTTGATCAGCCCCAGCATTTT. Variable domain in full (rest from reference TRBV30 and TRBJ1-5): SQTIHQWPATLVQPVGSPLSLECTVEGTSNPNLYWYRQAAGRGLQLLFYSVGIGQISSEVPQNLSASRPQDRQFILSSKKLLLSDSGFYLCAWSTGVDQPQHFGDGTRLSIL.

The J gene is TRBJ1-1, the V gene TRBV2; 11 nucleotides align to TRBD1. CDR1 is SNHLY and CDR2 is FYNNEI in the germline V gene. The CDR3 length is 15 residues. With 6 bases clipped from V and 2 bases from J, the junction kept 5 bases outside the gene matches. CDR3 nucleotides: TGTGCCAGCAGCGGACAGGGGGCGATCAACACTGAAGCTTTCTTT. This encodes CASSGQGAINTEAFF.